This T cell receptor (beta chain) is from a study of cytomegalovirus exposure and HLA in healthy donors. Overall study findings and caveats: Solely CMV serostatus was available to characterize immune exposure. A few V segments could not be told apart, such as TRBV6-2 and TRBV6-3, and were left out. In a later analysis, HLA-associated TCR beta chains were more clonally expanded than equally common others.

In the PCR, 60 Vbeta and 13 Jbeta primers were used. The repertoire was sequenced with immunoSEQ multiplex PCR; TCRdb's copy has only in-frame clones and lacks some. This sample has about 140,000 clones, with 60% to 80% found just once. This CDR3 has 11 residues. Germline V gene sequence: CDR1 GTSNPN, CDR2 SVGIG (reference sequence). V shed 2 bases, J shed 12 bases, and the junction held 5 bases outside the gene matches. With regard to this clone: Its antigen is not identified.

The chain couples TRBV30 to TRBJ2-7, with 9 bases fitting TRBD2. The clonotype was recovered from a female donor in good health and CMV-seronegative. Sequencing was carried out using PBMCs. The CDR3 reads CAWSIPSGMYF. The CDR3 DNA is TGTGCCTGGAGTATACCTAGCGGGATGTACTTC.